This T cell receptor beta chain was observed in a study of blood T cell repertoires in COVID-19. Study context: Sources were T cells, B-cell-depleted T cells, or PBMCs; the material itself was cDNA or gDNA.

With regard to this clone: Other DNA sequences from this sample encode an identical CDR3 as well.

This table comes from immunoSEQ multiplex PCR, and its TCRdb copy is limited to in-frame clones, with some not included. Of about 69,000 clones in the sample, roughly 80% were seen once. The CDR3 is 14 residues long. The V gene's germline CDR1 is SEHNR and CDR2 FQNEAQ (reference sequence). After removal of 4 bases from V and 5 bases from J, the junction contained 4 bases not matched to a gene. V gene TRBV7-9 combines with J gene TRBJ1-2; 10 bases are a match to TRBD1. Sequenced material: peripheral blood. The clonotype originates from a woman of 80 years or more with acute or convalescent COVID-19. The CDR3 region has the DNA TGTGCCAGCAGCTCCGGACAGGGGGATTATGGCTACACCTTC. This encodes CASSSGQGDYGYTF.